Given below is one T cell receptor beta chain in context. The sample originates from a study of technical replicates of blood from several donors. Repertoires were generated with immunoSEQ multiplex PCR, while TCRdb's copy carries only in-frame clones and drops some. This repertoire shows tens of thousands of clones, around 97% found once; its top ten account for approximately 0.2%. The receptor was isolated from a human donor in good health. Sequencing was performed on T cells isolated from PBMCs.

The CDR3 loop is CASSLRVNYGYTF. DNA of the CDR3: TGTGCCAGCAGCTTGAGGGTAAACTATGGCTACACCTTC. V usage is TRBV6-1 and J usage is TRBJ1-2; no clear D. CDR1 is MNHNS, CDR2 SASEGT, per germline. With 6 bases removed from V and 2 bases from J, the gap between germline ends came to 10 bases. There are 13 residues in the CDR3.